This TCR beta chain was captured in a study of blood T cell repertoires in COVID-19. Study information: T cells, B-cell-depleted T cells, or PBMCs supplied cDNA or gDNA.

Sequenced by immunoSEQ multiplex PCR; TCRdb stores in-frame clones only, minus some. The sample lists about 140,000 clones, just under 90% occurring once. Germline CDR1 is MGHDK and CDR2 is SYGVNS. Trimming at V came to 6 bases and at J to 7 bases, leaving 10 bases not matched to a gene. This CDR3 is built from 14 residues. The receptor's source is a woman older than 75 with acute or convalescent COVID-19. The source material was peripheral blood. V usage is TRBV25-1 and J usage is TRBJ1-2, with 8 bases lining up with TRBD1. CDR3 sequence reads: CASSHTAGGRGYTF. DNA of the CDR3: TGTGCCAGCAGCCACACCGCAGGGGGCCGTGGCTACACCTTC.